These 5 T cell receptor beta chains were sequenced from one sample in a study of T cells after posttransplantation cyclophosphamide. Busulfan-fludarabine conditioning, marrow transplant, and cyclophosphamide on days +3 and +4 were administered. Data came from immunoSEQ multiplex PCR; TCRdb stores just in-frame clones and leaves some out. Of 9,000 to 15,000 clones in the sample, approximately 2% were seen once. Sequenced material: PBMCs, taken after allogeneic stem cell transplant with posttransplant cyclophosphamide. The receptors were sampled from a male patient in his thirties who received an allogeneic stem cell transplant from a related donor, was CMV-positive, and had no GVHD. Some of the T cells may derive from the graft donor.

This clone was picked up a small number of times. The V gene is TRBV5-5, the J gene TRBJ2-5; the match to TRBD1 covers 9 bases. The CDR3 has 18 amino acids. The germline V gene has CDR1 SGHKS and CDR2 YYEKEE (reference sequence). Unmatched junction bases numbered 16, after V lost 2 bases and J lost 5 bases. This CDR3 reads CASSLGFFGDRVVETQYF. The CDR3 DNA follows: TGTGCCAGCAGCTTAGGTTTTTTTGGGGACAGGGTTGTGGAGACCCAGTACTTC.

V usage is TRBV7-9 and J usage is TRBJ1-1; TRBD1 agrees at 10 bases. The CDR3 runs to 16 residues. V lost 5 bases, J lost 3 bases, and 9 bases stayed unmatched. CDR1 is SEHNR, CDR2 FQNEAQ, per germline (reference sequence). The CDR3 bases are TGTGCCAGCAGCCTGACAGGGGGCGTTGAAGACACTGAAGCTTTCTTT. Protein product: CASSLTGGVEDTEAFF.

This clone has more than one count but fewer than ten. This chain links TRBV6-5 with TRBJ1-6; 7 nucleotides agree with TRBD1. Germline CDR1 reads MNHEY; CDR2 reads SVGAGI. V dropped 5 bases and J dropped 9; count of bases not matched to a gene: 7. The CDR3 totals 14 residues. The CDR3 nucleotides read TGTGCCAGCAGTATTCAGGGGGGTGGTTCACCCCTCCACTTT. Residues: CASSIQGGGSPLHF.

The genes are TRBV30 and TRBJ2-3; D is ambiguous. V was trimmed by 1 base and J by 6 bases, leaving 5 bases between them. Germline-derived CDR1 and CDR2 are GTSNPN and SVGIG (reference sequence). This CDR3 region has 11 residues. As DNA, the CDR3 is TGTGCCTGGAGTGCCCGGGATACGCAGTATTTT. It encodes CAWSARDTQYF.

This clone was recorded a few times. This rearrangement joins TRBV6-5 to TRBJ2-6; D remains ambiguous. This CDR3 has 13 residues. Germline CDR1 reads MNHEY; CDR2 reads SVGAGI. V lost 4 bases and J 3 bases, leaving 4 bases between the germline ends. CDR3: CASSSDGANVLTF. Here the CDR3 DNA reads TGTGCCAGCAGTTCAGATGGGGCCAACGTCCTGACTTTC.